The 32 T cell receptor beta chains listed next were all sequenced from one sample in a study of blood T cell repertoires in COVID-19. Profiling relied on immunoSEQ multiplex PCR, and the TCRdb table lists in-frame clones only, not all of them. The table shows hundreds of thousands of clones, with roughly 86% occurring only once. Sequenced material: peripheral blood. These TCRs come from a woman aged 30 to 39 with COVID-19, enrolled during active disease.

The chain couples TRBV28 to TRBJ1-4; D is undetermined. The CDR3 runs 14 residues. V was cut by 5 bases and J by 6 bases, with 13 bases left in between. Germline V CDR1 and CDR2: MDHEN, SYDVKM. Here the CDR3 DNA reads TGTGCCAGCAGTCCAGGCGGGGTTGATGAAAAACTGTTTTTT. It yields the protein CASSPGGVDEKLFF.

The CDR3 here is CASSLTGPYGYTF. DNA of the CDR3: TGTGCCAGCAGTTTGACGGGTCCCTATGGCTACACCTTC. The chain uses TRBV12-3 or TRBV12-4 and TRBJ1-2; no clear D. The CDR3 is 13 residues long. Trimming removed 3 bases at V and 4 bases at J, with 9 bases between.

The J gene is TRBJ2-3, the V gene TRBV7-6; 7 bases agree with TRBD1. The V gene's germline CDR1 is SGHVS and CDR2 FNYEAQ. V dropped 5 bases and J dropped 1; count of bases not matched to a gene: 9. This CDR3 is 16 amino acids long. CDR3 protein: CASSAGSGGGTDTQYF. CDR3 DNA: TGTGCCAGCAGCGCCGGGTCAGGGGGAGGCACAGATACGCAGTATTTT. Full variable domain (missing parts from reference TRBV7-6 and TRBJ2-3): GAGVSQSPRYKVTKRGQDVALRCDPISGHVSLYWYRQALGQGPEFLTYFNYEAQQDKSGLPNDRFSAERPEGSISTLTIQRTEQRDSAMYRCASSAGSGGGTDTQYFGPGTRLTVL.

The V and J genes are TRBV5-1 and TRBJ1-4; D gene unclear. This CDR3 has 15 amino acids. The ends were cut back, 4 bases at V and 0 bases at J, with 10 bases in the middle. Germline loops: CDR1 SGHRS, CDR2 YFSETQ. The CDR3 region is CASSPYKATNEKLFF. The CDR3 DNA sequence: TGCGCCAGCAGCCCATACAAAGCAACTAATGAAAAACTGTTTTTT.

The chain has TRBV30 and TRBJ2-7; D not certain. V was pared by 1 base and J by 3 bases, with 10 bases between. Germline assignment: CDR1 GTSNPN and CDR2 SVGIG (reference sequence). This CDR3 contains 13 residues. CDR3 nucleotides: TGTGCCTGGAGTGAACAACAGTACTACGAGCAGTACTTC. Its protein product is CAWSEQQYYEQYF.

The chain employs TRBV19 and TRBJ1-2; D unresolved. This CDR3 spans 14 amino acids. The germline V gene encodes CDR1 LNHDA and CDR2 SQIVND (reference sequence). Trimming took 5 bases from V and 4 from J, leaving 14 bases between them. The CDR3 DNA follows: TGTGCCAGTAGTGGACTCCCAACCTCCTATGGCTACACCTTC. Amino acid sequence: CASSGLPTSYGYTF.

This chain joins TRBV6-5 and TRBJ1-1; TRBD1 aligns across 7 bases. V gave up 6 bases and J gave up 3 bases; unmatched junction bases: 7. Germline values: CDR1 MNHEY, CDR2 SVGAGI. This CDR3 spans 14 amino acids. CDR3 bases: TGTGCCAGCAGAAAGGGGGCGCAGGACACTGAAGCTTTCTTT. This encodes CASRKGAQDTEAFF.

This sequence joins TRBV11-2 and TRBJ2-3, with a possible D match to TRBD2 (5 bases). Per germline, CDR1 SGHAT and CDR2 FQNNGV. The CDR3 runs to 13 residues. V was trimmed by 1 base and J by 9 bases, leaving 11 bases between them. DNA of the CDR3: TGTGCCAGCAGCTTAGCACCCCGGAGGACGCAGTATTTT. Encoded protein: CASSLAPRRTQYF.

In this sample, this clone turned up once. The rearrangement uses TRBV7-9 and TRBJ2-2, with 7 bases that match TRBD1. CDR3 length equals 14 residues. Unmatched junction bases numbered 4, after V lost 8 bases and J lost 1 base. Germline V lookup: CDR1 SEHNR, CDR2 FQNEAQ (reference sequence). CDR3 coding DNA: TGTGCCAGCCCGGGACAGTGGAACACCGGGGAGCTGTTTTTT. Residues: CASPGQWNTGELFF.

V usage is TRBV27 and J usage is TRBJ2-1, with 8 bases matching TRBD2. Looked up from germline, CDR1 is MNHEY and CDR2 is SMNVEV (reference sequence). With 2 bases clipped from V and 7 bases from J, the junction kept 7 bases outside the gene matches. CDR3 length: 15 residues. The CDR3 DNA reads TGTGCCAGCAGTTTAACCGGGGGGGCCGTTAATGAGCAGTTCTTC. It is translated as CASSLTGGAVNEQFF.

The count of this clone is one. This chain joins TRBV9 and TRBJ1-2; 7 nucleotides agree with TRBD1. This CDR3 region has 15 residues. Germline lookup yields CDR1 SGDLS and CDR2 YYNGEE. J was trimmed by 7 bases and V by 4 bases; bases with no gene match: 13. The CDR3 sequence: CASSFGAGGSFGYTF. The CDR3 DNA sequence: TGTGCCAGCAGCTTTGGTGCAGGGGGATCGTTTGGCTACACCTTC.

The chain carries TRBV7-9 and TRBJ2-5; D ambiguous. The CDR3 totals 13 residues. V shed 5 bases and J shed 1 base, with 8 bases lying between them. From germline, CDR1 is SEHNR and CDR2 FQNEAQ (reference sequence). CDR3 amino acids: CASSQSGQETQYF. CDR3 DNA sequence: TGTGCCAGCAGCCAGTCGGGCCAAGAGACCCAGTACTTC.

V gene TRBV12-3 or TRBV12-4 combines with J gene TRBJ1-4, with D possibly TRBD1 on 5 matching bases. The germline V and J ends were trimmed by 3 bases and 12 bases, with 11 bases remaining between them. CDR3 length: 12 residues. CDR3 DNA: TGTGCCAGCAGTTTCGGGGGTAGGGAACTGTTTTTT. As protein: CASSFGGRELFF.

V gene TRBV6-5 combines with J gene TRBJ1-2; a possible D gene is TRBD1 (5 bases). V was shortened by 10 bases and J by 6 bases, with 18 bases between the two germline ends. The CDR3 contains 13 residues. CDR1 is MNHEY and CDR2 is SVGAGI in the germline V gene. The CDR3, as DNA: TGTGCCATTCTACCCTTGGCGGGGGATGGCTACACCTTC. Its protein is CAILPLAGDGYTF.

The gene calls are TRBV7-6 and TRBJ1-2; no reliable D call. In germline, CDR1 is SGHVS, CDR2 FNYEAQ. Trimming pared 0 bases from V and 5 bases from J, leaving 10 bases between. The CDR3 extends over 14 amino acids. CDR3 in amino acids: CASSLAEGGYGYTF. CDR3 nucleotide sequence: TGTGCCAGCAGCTTAGCTGAGGGAGGATATGGCTACACCTTC.

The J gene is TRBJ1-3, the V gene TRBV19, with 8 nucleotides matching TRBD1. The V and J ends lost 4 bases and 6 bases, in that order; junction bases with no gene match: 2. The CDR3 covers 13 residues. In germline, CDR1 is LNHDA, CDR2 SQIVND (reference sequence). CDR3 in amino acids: CASSRTGINTIYF. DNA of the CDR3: TGTGCCAGTAGTAGGACAGGGATAAACACCATATATTTT.

The CDR3 sequence is CASSTGQGGETQYF. The CDR3, as DNA: TGTGCCAGCAGCACTGGACAGGGAGGAGAGACCCAGTACTTC. The rearrangement uses TRBV11-2 and TRBJ2-5, with 8 bases identical to TRBD1. The V and J ends lost 5 bases and 4 bases, in that order; junction bases with no gene match: 6. Germline V gives CDR1 SGHAT, CDR2 FQNNGV. The CDR3 length is 14 residues.

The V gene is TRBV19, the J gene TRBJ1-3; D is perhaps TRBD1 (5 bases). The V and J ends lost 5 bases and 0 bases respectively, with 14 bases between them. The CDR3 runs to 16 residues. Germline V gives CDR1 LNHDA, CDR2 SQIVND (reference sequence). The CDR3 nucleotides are TGTGCCAGTAGTCTAAGGAGGGGCCACTCTGGAAACACCATATATTTT. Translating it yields CASSLRRGHSGNTIYF.

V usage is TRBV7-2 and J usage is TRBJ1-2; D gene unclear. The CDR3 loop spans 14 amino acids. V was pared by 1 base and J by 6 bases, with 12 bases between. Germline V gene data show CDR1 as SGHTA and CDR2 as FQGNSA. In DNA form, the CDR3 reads TGTGCCAGCAGCTTAGAGAGAACAGCCCATGGCTACACCTTC. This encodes CASSLERTAHGYTF.

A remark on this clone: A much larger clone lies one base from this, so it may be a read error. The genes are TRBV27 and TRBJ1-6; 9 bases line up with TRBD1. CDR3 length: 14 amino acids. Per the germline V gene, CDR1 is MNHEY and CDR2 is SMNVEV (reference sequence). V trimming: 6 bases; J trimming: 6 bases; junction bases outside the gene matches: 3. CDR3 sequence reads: CASSPGQGNSPLHF. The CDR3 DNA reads TGTGCCAGCAGCCCGGGACAGGGTAATTCACCCCTCCACTTT.

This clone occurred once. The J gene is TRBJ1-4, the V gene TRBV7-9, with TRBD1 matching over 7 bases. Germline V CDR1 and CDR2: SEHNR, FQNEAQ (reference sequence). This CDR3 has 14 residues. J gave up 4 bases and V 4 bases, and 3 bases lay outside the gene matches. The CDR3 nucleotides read TGTGCCAGCAGCTCGGGACAGCTTAATGAAAAACTGTTTTTT. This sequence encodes CASSSGQLNEKLFF.

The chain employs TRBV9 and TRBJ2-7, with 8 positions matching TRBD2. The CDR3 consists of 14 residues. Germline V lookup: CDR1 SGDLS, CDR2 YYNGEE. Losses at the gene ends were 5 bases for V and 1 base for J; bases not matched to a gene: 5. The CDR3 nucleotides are TGTGCCAGCAGTACCAGCGGGGGTTCCTACGAGCAGTACTTC. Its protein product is CASSTSGGSYEQYF.

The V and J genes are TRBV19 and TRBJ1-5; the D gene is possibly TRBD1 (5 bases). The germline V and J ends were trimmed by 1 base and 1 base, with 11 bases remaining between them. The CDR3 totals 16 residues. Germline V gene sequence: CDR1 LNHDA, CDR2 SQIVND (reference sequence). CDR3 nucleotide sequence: TGTGCCAGTAGTATAGTAATTGGGGGGAGCAATCAGCCCCAGCATTTT. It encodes CASSIVIGGSNQPQHF.

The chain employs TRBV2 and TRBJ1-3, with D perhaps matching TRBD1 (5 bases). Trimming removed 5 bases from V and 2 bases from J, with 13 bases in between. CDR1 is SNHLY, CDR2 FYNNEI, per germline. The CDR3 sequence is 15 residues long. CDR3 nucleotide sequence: TGTGCCAGCAGTCAGACCCAGGGAACTGGAAACACCATATATTTT. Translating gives CASSQTQGTGNTIYF.

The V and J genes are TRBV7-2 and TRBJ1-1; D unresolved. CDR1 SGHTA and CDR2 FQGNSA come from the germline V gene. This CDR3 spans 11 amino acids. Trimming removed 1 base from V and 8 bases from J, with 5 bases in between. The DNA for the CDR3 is TGTGCCAGCAGCTTAGAGACAGAAGCTTTCTTT. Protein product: CASSLETEAFF.

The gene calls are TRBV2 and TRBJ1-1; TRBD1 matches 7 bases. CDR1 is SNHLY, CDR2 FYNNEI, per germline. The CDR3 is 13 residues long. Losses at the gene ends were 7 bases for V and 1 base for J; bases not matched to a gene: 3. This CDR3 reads CASTGQSNTEAFF. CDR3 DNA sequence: TGTGCCAGCACGGGACAGTCGAACACTGAAGCTTTCTTT.

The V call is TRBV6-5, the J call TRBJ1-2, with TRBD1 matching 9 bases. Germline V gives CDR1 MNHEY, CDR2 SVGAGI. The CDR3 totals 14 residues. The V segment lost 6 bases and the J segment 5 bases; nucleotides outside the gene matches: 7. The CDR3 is CASSPGTGTYGYTF. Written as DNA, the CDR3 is TGTGCCAGCAGCCCCGGGACAGGGACATATGGCTACACCTTC.

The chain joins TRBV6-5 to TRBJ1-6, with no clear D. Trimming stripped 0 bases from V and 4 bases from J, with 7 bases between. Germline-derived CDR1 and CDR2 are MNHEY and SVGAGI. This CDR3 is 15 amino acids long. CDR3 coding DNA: TGTGCCAGCAGTTACTCGGCAGTTTATAATTCACCCCTCCACTTT. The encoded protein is CASSYSAVYNSPLHF.

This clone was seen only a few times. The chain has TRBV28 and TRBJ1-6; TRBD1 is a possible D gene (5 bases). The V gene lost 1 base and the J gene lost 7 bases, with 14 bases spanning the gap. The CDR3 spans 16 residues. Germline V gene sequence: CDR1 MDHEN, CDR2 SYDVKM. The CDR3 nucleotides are TGTGCCAGCAGTTTATTATCCACAGGATCCAATTCACCCCTCCACTTT. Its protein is CASSLLSTGSNSPLHF.

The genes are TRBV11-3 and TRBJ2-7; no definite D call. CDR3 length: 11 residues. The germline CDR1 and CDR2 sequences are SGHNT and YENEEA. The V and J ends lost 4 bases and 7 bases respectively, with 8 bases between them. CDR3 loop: CASSSRLEQYF. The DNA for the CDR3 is TGTGCCAGCAGCTCGAGGCTTGAGCAGTACTTC.

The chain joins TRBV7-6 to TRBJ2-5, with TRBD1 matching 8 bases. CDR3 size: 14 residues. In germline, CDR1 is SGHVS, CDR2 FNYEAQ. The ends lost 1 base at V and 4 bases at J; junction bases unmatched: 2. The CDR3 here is CASSLGTGGETQYF. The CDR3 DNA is TGTGCCAGCAGCTTAGGTACAGGGGGAGAGACCCAGTACTTC.

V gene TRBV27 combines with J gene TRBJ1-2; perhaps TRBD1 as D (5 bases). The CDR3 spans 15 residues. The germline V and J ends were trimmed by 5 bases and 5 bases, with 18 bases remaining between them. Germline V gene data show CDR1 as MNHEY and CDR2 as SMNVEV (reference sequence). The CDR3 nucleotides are TGTGCCAGCAGTCCCCTTCTGGGGGGGAGATATGGCTACACCTTC. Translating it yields CASSPLLGGRYGYTF.